This is a list of T cell receptor beta chains from one sample in a study of blood T cell repertoires in COVID-19. Profiling relied on immunoSEQ multiplex PCR, and the TCRdb table lists in-frame clones only, not all of them. The sample has around 260,000 clones; around nine tenths are singletons. The specimen was peripheral blood. These receptors all come from a man aged 25 to 40 with acute or convalescent COVID-19. Each CDR3 is given with its conserved first and last residue. A D gene is named only where the DNA matches it firmly. Not every row has a clone size; where given, it reads once, few, many or a size class.

J,D,size,V,DNA,CDR3
TRBJ1-1,NA,NA,TRBV28,TGTGCCAGCAGTTTAGGTAGGGGTGAAGCTTTCTTT,CASSLGRGEAFF
TRBJ2-7,NA,NA,TRBV3-1/TRBV3-2,TGTGCCAGCAGCGACTCAGGGCCTCCCTACGAGCAGTACTTC,CASSDSGPPYEQYF
TRBJ2-1,TRBD2,NA,TRBV10-3,TGTGCCATCAGTGAATGGGCTAGCGGGATCTCCAATGAGCAGTTCTTC,CAISEWASGISNEQFF
TRBJ2-1,NA,NA,TRBV15,TGTGCCACCAGCAGAGAACCCCGACTAAATGAGCAGTTCTTC,CATSREPRLNEQFF
TRBJ2-5,NA,NA,TRBV20-1,TGCAGTGCTAGTAAGGGGGAGACCCAGTACTTC,CSASKGETQYF
TRBJ1-1,NA,NA,TRBV6-5,TGTGCCAGCAGTTACTATGGAGGGAACACTGAAGCTTTCTTT,CASSYYGGNTEAFF
TRBJ1-1,TRBD1,NA,TRBV5-8,TGTGCCAGCAGCTTGGCCGGGACAGGGGGCACTGAAGCTTTCTTT,CASSLAGTGGTEAFF
TRBJ1-5,TRBD1,NA,TRBV28,TGTGCCAGCAGTTCTACAGGGGCTACGATTCAGCCCCAGCATTTT,CASSSTGATIQPQHF
TRBJ2-7,TRBD1,NA,TRBV28,TGTGCCAGCACCTCCGGGACAGGGTACTACGAGCAGTACTTC,CASTSGTGYYEQYF
TRBJ2-6,NA,NA,TRBV4-1,TGCGCCAGCAGCCAAGGACGGGGGATCTCTGGGGCCAACGTCCTGACTTTC,CASSQGRGISGANVLTF
TRBJ1-5,TRBD1,NA,TRBV28,TGTGCCAGCCAACCCTGGACAGGGTATGGTCAGCCCCAGCATTTT,CASQPWTGYGQPQHF
TRBJ2-1,TRBD2,NA,TRBV2,TGTGCCAGCAGTGAAGAATTGTTGCGGACTAGCAGCAATGAGCAGTTCTTC,CASSEELLRTSSNEQFF
TRBJ2-1,TRBD2,NA,TRBV5-1,TGCGCCAGCAGCCCCTATAGCGGGGGGACCTACAATGAGCAGTTCTTC,CASSPYSGGTYNEQFF
TRBJ1-5,NA,NA,TRBV19,TGTGCCAGTAGTATCGTCCAGGCAAATCAGCCCCAGCATTTT,CASSIVQANQPQHF
TRBJ2-1,TRBD2,NA,TRBV2,TGTGCCAGCCGACTAGCGGGAGGTTCCAATGAGCAGTTCTTC,CASRLAGGSNEQFF
TRBJ2-2,TRBD2,NA,TRBV11-3,TGTGCCAGCAGCTCCGTGCCCGGGAGGGGGTCCGGGGAGCTGTTTTTT,CASSSVPGRGSGELFF
TRBJ2-1,NA,NA,TRBV6-4,TGTGCCAGCAGTGTCGGTTCTAGCAACTACAATGAGCAGTTCTTC,CASSVGSSNYNEQFF
TRBJ1-6,NA,NA,TRBV10-3,TGTGCCGGCCGATCCGGGACACTAAATTCACCCCTCCACTTT,CAGRSGTLNSPLHF
TRBJ2-7,NA,NA,TRBV12-3/TRBV12-4,TGTGCCAGCAGTCAGCGGCTCGAGCAGTACTTC,CASSQRLEQYF
TRBJ2-7,NA,NA,TRBV30,TGTGCCTGGAGTACCTACTTTGGGACACCCCTAAAGGAGTACTTC,CAWSTYFGTPLKEYF
TRBJ2-7,NA,NA,TRBV7-3,TGTGCCAGCAGCTTGGGCGGGGCAAGGAACGAGCAGTACTTC,CASSLGGARNEQYF
TRBJ1-6,NA,NA,TRBV27,TGTGCCACCCGGGTCGTTAATTCACCCCTCCACTTT,CATRVVNSPLHF
TRBJ2-5,NA,NA,TRBV27,TGTGCCAGCAGGCCAGCGGAAGAAGAGACCCAGTACTTC,CASRPAEEETQYF
TRBJ2-2,TRBD2,NA,TRBV5-4,TGTGCCAGCAGCGCGGGGACTACCAACACCGGGGAGCTGTTTTTT,CASSAGTTNTGELFF
TRBJ2-1,TRBD2,NA,TRBV2,TGTGCCAGCAGGGACCCCTCGGGGGGGCGCAATGAGCAGTTCTTC,CASRDPSGGRNEQFF
TRBJ2-2,TRBD2,NA,TRBV7-2,TGTGCCAGCGTGAAGAGCGGGGGGATGAACACCGGGGAGCTGTTTTTT,CASVKSGGMNTGELFF
TRBJ1-1,NA,NA,TRBV11-2,TGTGCCAGCAGCTTTCGCCAGGATATTGAAGCTTTCTTT,CASSFRQDIEAFF
TRBJ2-1,TRBD2,NA,TRBV4-2,TGTGCCAGCAGTCCTAGCGGGAGGGCCTCCAATGAGCAGTTCTTC,CASSPSGRASNEQFF
TRBJ1-5,NA,NA,TRBV18,TGTGCCAGCTCACCCCTGACGGGGGCCCAGCATTTT,CASSPLTGAQHF
TRBJ1-5,NA,NA,TRBV25-1,TGTGCCAGCAGCGATGGCGGGGGAAGCAATCAGCCCCAGCATTTT,CASSDGGGSNQPQHF
TRBJ1-6,TRBD1,NA,TRBV11-2,TGTGCCAGCAGCCTCAGCCGGACAGGGCCCAATTCACCCCTCCACTTT,CASSLSRTGPNSPLHF
TRBJ1-5,NA,NA,TRBV5-6,TGTGCCAGCAGCCCCTCAGGAGGGGGCAATCAGCCCCAGCATTTT,CASSPSGGGNQPQHF
TRBJ2-7,NA,NA,TRBV14,TGTGCCAGCAGTCGCCGGGACATAAACTACGAGCAGTACTTC,CASSRRDINYEQYF
TRBJ2-7,NA,NA,TRBV6-4,TGTGCCAGCAGTGAGCCCAGGGGAAATCACTCCTACGAGCAGTACTTC,CASSEPRGNHSYEQYF
TRBJ2-3,NA,NA,TRBV2,TGTGCCAGCCTTTACACAGATACGCAGTATTTT,CASLYTDTQYF
TRBJ1-1,TRBD1,NA,TRBV18,TGTGCCAGCTCAGGGTCAGGGGGGACTGAAGCTTTCTTT,CASSGSGGTEAFF
TRBJ1-2,NA,NA,TRBV5-4,TGTGCCAGCAGCTTGGGACAGCTGAACTATGGCTACACCTTC,CASSLGQLNYGYTF
TRBJ1-1,NA,NA,TRBV14,TGTGCCAGCAGCCATAACACAGGGTGGAACACTGAAGCTTTCTTT,CASSHNTGWNTEAFF
TRBJ1-5,TRBD1,once,TRBV19,TGTGCCAGTACACAGGGGGCTAGCAATCAGCCCCAGCATTTT,CASTQGASNQPQHF
TRBJ2-5,TRBD1,NA,TRBV11-2,TGTGCCAGCAGCTTAGGGCAGCCCAGGGGGGAGACCCAGTACTTC,CASSLGQPRGETQYF
TRBJ1-1,TRBD1,NA,TRBV29-1,TGCAGCGTTGACCTAAGGACAGGGAAAGCTTTCTTT,CSVDLRTGKAFF
TRBJ1-3,NA,NA,TRBV9,TGTGCCAGCAGCGTAGACGGGACAAAGGGAAACACCATATATTTT,CASSVDGTKGNTIYF
TRBJ1-4,NA,once,TRBV11-2,TGTGCCAGCAGCCTGCGACAGGTTGAAAGTGAAAAACTGTTTTTT,CASSLRQVESEKLFF
TRBJ1-5,NA,NA,TRBV5-6,TGTGCCAGCAGCTTGTACACGGGGGTCCTTAGCAATCAGCCCCAGCATTTT,CASSLYTGVLSNQPQHF
TRBJ1-1,TRBD1,NA,TRBV15,TGTGGCCGAGACAGGGTCGACACTGAAGCTTTCTTT,CGRDRVDTEAFF
TRBJ1-4,NA,NA,TRBV5-8,TGTGCCAGCATCAGGGGCAAACTGTTTTTT,CASIRGKLFF
TRBJ2-6,TRBD2,NA,TRBV30,TGTGCCTGGAGCTCCGGGGGGGGCAACGTCCTGACTTTC,CAWSSGGGNVLTF
TRBJ1-2,TRBD1,NA,TRBV4-1,TGCGCCAGCAGTCCAGGGGGCCATGGCTACACCTTC,CASSPGGHGYTF
TRBJ2-3,NA,NA,TRBV19,TGTGCCAGTAGAACAGGGGGGGAAACGCAGTATTTT,CASRTGGETQYF
TRBJ1-1,NA,NA,TRBV27,TGTGCCAGCAGTTTAGTACAGGGCTTGAACACTGAAGCTTTCTTT,CASSLVQGLNTEAFF
TRBJ2-3,NA,NA,TRBV25-1,TGTGCCAGCAGTGAAAGAGTAGCAGATACGCAGTATTTT,CASSERVADTQYF
TRBJ1-3,NA,NA,TRBV10-3,TGTGCCCTGGCTGAATTCTCTGGAAACACCATATATTTT,CALAEFSGNTIYF
TRBJ2-6,NA,once,TRBV5-4,TGTGCCAGCAGCAGAGGGGACTCCCGCTCTGGGGCCAACGTCCTGACTTTC,CASSRGDSRSGANVLTF
TRBJ1-6,TRBD1,few,TRBV6-6,TGTGCCAGCAGCAACGACAGGGTAGATAGGTCACCCCTCCACTTT,CASSNDRVDRSPLHF